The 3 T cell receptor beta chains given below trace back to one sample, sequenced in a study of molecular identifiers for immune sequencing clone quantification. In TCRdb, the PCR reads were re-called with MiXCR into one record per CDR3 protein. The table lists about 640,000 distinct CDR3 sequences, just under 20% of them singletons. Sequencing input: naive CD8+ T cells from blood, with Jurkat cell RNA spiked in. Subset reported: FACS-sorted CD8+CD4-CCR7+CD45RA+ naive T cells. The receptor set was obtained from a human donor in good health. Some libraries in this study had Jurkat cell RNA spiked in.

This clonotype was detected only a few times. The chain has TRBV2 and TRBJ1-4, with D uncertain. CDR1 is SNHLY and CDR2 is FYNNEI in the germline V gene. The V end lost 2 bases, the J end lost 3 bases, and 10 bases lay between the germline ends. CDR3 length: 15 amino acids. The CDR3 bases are TGTGCCAGCAGTGAATGGGTCATGGCTAATGAAAAACTGTTTTTT. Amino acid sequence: CASSEWVMANEKLFF.

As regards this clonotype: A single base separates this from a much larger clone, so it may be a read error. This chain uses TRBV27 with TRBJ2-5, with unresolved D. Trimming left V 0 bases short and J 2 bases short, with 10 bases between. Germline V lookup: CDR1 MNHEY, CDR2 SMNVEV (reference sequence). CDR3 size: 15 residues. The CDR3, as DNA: TGTGCCAGCAGTTTATCGATCCGGAGTCAAGAGACCCAGTACTTC. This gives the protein CASSLSIRSQETQYF.

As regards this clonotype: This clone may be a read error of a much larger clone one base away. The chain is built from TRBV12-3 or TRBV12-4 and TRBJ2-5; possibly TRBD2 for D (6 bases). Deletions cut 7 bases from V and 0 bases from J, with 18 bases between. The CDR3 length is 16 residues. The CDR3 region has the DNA TGTGCCAGCAATTGGGCGGGATTGGGGTACCAAGAGACCCAGTACTTC. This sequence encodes CASNWAGLGYQETQYF.